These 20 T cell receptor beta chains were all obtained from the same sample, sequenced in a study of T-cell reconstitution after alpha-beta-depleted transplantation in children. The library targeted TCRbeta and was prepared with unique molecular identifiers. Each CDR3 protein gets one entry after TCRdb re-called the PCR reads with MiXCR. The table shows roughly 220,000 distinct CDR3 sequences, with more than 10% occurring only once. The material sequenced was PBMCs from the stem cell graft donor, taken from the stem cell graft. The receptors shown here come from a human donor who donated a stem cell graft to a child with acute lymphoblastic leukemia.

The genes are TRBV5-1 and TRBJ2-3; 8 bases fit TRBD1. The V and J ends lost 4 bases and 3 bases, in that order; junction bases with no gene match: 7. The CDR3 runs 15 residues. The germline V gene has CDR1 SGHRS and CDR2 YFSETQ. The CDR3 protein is CASSPNRGRTDTQYF. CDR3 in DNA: TGCGCCAGCAGCCCAAACAGGGGGAGGACAGATACGCAGTATTTT.

The CDR3 protein is CASSPRSSAKAGATYEQYF. Here the CDR3 DNA reads TGTGCCAGCAGTCCCAGATCGTCGGCAAAGGCGGGAGCCACCTACGAGCAGTACTTC. J is TRBJ2-7 and V is TRBV28; 7 nucleotides align to TRBD2. The CDR3 totals 19 residues. Per germline, CDR1 MDHEN and CDR2 SYDVKM. V dropped 5 bases and J dropped 2; count of bases not matched to a gene: 21.

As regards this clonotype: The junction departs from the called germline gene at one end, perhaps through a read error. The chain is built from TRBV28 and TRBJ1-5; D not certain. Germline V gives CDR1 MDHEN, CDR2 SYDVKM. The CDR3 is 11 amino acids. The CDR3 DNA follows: TGTGCCAGCAGCTTCAATCAGCACCAGCATTTT. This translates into CASSFNQHQHF.

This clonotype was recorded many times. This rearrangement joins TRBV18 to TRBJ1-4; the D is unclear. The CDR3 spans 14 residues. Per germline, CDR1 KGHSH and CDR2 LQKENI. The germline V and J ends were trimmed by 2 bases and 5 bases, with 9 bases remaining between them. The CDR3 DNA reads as TGTGCCAGCTCACCAAACCAAGGCAATGAAAAACTGTTTTTT. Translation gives CASSPNQGNEKLFF.

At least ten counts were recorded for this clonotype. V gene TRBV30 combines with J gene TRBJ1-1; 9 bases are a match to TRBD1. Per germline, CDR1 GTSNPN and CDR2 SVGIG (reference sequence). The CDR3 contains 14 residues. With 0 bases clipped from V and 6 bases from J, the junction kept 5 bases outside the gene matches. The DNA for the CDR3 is TGTGCCTGGAGTGTCATACAGGGGGCCTCTGAAGCTTTCTTT. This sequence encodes CAWSVIQGASEAFF. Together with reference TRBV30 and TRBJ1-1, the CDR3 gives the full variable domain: SQTIHQWPATLVQPVGSPLSLECTVEGTSNPNLYWYRQAAGRGLQLLFYSVGIGQISSEVPQNLSASRPQDRQFILSSKKLLLSDSGFYLCAWSVIQGASEAFFGQGTRLTVV.

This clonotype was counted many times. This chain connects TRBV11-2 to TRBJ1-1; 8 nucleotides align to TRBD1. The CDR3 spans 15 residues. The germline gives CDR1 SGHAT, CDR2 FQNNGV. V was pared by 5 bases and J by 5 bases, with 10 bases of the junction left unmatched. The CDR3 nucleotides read TGTGCCAGCAGCAGAGCAGGGGGCGGGAGGACTGAAGCTTTCTTT. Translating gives CASSRAGGGRTEAFF.

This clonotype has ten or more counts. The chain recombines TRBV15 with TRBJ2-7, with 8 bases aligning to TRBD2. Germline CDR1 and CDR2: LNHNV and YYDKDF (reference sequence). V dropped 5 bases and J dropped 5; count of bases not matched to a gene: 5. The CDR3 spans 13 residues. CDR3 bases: TGTGCCACCAGCTTCGGGAGGGCCAACGAGCAGTACTTC. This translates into CATSFGRANEQYF.

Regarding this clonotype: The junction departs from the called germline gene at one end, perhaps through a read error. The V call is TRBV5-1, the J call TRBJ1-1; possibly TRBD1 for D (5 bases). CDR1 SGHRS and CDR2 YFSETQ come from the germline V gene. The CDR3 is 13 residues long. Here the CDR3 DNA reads TGCGTCAGCAGCTCGCAGGGGAACACTGAAGCTTTCTTT. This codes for CVSSSQGNTEAFF. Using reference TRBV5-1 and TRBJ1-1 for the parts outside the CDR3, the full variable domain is KAGVTQTPRYLIKTRGQQVTLSCSPISGHRSVSWYQQTPGQGLQFLFEYFSETQRNKGNFPGRFSGRQFSNSRSEMNVSTLELGDSALYLCVSSSQGNTEAFFGQGTRLTVV.

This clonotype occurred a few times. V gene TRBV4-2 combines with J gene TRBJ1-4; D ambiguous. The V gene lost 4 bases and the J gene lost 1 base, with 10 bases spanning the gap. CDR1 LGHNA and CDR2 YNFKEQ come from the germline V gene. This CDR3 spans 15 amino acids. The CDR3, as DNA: TGTGCCAGCAGCCTGGAGCCGGTAACTAATGAAAAACTGTTTTTT. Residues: CASSLEPVTNEKLFF.

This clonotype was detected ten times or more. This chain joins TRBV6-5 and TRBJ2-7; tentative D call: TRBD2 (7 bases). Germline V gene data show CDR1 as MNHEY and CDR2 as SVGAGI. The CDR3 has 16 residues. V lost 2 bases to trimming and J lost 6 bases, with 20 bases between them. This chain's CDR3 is CASSYVGPGEGTEQYF. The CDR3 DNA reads TGTGCCAGCAGTTACGTGGGGCCAGGGGAGGGTACCGAGCAGTACTTC.

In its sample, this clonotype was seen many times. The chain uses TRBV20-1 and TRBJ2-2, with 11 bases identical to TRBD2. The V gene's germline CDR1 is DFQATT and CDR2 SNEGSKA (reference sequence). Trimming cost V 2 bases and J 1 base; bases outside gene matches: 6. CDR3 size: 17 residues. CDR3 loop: CSARTILAGGNTGELFF. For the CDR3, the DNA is TGCAGTGCTAGAACTATCCTAGCGGGGGGGAACACCGGGGAGCTGTTTTTT.

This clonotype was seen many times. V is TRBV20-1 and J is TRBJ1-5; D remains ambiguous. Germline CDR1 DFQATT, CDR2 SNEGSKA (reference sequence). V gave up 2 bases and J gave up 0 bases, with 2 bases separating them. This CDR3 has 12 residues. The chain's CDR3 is CSARTSNQPQHF. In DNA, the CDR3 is TGCAGTGCTAGAACTAGCAATCAGCCCCAGCATTTT.

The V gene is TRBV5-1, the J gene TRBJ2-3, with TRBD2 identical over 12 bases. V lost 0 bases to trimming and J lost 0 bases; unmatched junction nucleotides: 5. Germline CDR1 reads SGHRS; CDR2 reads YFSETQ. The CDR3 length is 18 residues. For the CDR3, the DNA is TGCGCCAGCAGCTTGGCATCTAGCGGGAGGGTTAGCACAGATACGCAGTATTTT. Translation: CASSLASSGRVSTDTQYF.

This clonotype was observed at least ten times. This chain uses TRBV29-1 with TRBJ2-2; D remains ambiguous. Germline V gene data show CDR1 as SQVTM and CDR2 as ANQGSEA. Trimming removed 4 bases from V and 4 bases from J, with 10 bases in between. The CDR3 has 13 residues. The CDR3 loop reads CSVVVGRTGELFF. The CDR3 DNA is TGCAGCGTTGTTGTAGGTCGCACCGGGGAGCTGTTTTTT.

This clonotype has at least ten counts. CDR3 sequence reads: CASSLTRDRVKEQYF. DNA for the CDR3: TGTGCCAGCAGTTTAACCAGGGACAGGGTTAAAGAGCAGTACTTC. The V call is TRBV28, the J call TRBJ2-7; 9 bases fit TRBD1. V gave up 2 bases and J gave up 7 bases; unmatched junction bases: 9. Germline V gene sequence: CDR1 MDHEN, CDR2 SYDVKM. This CDR3 is built from 15 residues.

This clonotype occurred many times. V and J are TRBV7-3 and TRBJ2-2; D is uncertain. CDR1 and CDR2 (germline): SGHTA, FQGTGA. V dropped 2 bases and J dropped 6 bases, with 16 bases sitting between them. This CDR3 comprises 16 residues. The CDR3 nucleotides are TGTGCCAGCAGCTTATCCGCAGGTCTAAGCCCCGGGGAGCTGTTTTTT. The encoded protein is CASSLSAGLSPGELFF.

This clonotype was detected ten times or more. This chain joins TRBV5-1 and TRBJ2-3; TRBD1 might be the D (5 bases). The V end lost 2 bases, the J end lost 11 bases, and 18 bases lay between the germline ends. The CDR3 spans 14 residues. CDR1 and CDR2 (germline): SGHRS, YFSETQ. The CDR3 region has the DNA TGCGCCAGCAGCTTCACCCAGGGCCCTAGTGAGCAGTATTTT. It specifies CASSFTQGPSEQYF.

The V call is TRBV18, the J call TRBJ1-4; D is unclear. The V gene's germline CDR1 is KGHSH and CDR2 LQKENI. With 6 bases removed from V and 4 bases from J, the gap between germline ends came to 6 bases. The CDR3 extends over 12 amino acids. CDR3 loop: CASSANNEKLFF. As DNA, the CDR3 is TGTGCCAGCTCGGCGAATAATGAAAAACTGTTTTTT.

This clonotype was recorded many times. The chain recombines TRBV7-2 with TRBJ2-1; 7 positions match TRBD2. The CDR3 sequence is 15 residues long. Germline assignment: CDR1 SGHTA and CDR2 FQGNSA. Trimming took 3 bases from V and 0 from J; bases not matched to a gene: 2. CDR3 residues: CASSLGGYSYNEQFF. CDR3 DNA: TGTGCCAGCAGCTTGGGGGGGTACTCCTACAATGAGCAGTTCTTC. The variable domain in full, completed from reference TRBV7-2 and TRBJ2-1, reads GAGVSQSPSNKVTEKGKDVELRCDPISGHTALYWYRQSLGQGLEFLIYFQGNSAPDKSGLPSDRFSAERTGGSVSTLTIQRTQQEDSAVYLCASSLGGYSYNEQFFGPGTRLTVL.

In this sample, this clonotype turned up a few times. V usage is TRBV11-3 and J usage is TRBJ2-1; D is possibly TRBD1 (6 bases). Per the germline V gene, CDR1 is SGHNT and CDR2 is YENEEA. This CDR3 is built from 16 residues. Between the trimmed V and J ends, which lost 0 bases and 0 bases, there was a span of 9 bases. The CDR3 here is CASSLDSDSSYNEQFF. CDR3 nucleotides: TGTGCCAGCAGCTTAGATTCGGACAGCTCCTACAATGAGCAGTTCTTC. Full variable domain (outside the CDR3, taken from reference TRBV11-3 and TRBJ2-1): EAGVVQSPRYKIIEKKQPVAFWCNPISGHNTLYWYLQNLGQGPELLIRYENEEAVDDSQLPKDRFSAERLKGVDSTLKIQPAELGDSAVYLCASSLDSDSSYNEQFFGPGTRLTVL.